A selection of T cell receptor beta chains follows, all from one sample in a study of blood T cell repertoires in COVID-19. Profiling relied on immunoSEQ multiplex PCR, and the TCRdb table lists in-frame clones only, not all of them. The sample holds 30,000 to 35,000 clones; 88% are singletons and the top ten take approximately 5%. The specimen was peripheral blood. The receptors shown here come from a woman between 70 and 85 years old with active COVID-19. CDR3s leave out the opening cysteine and the closing phenylalanine or tryptophan. Fields, in order: CDR3 length, V gene, CDR3 protein.

>15|TRBV18
ASSRDRAPFTGTEAF
>14|TRBV5-1
ASSSTGTGNTGELF
>11|TRBV29-1
SADGRDTDTQY
>12|TRBV7-9
ASRLTGRDSPLH
>11|TRBV5-5
ASSFRGNTEAF
>14|TRBV9
ASSVAGGQGVEEQF
>10|TRBV19
ASSRTGDSAF
>15|TRBV19
ASSTDPTSGGRYTQY
>13|TRBV7-9
ASSYSGGSYNEQF
>14|TRBV7-2
ASSSLLAGVGNEQF
>10|TRBV12-3/TRBV12-4
ASSLGGEKLF
>14|TRBV3-1/TRBV3-2
ASSPRTRVNTGELF
>14|TRBV5-4
ASSSAPNPNTGELF
>14|TRBV2
ASSLTNTRGTDTQY
>11|TRBV2
ASSGGWTGELF
>16|TRBV5-4
ASSIGTGSFTLNTEAF
>10|TRBV19
ASRSAGYGYT
>15|TRBV19
ASSIDLWGRLNTEAF
>14|TRBV2
ASNPGGSGGTDTQY